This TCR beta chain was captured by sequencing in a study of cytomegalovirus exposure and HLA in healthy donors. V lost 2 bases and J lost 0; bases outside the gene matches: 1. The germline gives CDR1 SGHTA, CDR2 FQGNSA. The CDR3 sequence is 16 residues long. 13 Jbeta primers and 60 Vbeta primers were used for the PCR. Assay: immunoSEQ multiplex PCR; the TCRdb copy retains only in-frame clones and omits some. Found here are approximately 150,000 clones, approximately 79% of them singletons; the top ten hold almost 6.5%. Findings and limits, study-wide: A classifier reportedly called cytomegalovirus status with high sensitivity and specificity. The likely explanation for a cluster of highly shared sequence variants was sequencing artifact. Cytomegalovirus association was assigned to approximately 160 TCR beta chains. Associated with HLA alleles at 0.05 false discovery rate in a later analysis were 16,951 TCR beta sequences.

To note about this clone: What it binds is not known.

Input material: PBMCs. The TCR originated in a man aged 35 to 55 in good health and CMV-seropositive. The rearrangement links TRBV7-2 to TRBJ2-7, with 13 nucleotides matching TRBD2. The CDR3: CASSLTSGRGSYEQYF. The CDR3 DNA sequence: TGTGCCAGCAGCTTAACTAGCGGGAGGGGCTCCTACGAGCAGTACTTC.